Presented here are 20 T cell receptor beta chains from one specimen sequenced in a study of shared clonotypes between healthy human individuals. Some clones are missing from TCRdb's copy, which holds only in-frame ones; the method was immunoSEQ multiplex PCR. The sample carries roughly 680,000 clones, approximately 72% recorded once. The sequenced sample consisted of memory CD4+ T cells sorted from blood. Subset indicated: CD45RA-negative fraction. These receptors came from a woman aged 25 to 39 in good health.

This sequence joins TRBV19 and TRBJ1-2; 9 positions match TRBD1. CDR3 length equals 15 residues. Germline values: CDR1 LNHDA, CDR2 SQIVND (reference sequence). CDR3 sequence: CASDRGQGLRGGYTF. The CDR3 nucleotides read TGTGCTAGTGACCGGGGACAGGGACTGCGTGGTGGCTACACCTTC.

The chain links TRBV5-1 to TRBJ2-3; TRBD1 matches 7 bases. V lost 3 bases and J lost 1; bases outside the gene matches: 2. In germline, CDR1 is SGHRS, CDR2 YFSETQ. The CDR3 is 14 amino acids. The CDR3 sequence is CASSSTGRTDTQYF. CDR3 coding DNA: TGCGCCAGCAGCTCGACAGGGCGCACAGATACGCAGTATTTT. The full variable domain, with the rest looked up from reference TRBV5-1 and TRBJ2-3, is KAGVTQTPRYLIKTRGQQVTLSCSPISGHRSVSWYQQTPGQGLQFLFEYFSETQRNKGNFPGRFSGRQFSNSRSEMNVSTLELGDSALYLCASSSTGRTDTQYFGPGTRLTVL.

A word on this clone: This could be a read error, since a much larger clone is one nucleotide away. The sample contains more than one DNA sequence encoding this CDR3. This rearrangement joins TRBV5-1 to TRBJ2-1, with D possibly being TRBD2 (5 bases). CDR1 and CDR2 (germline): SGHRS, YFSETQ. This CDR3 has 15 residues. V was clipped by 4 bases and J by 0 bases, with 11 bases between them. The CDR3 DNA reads TGCGCCAGCAGCCTGGACTCTAGCTCCTACAATGAGCAGTTCTTC. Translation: CASSLDSSSYNEQFF.

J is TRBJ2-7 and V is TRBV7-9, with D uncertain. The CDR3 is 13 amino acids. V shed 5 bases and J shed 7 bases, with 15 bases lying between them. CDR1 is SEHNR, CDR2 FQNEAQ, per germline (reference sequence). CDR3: CASSAFGSGEQYF. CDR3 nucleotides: TGTGCCAGCAGCGCTTTTGGGTCTGGAGAGCAGTACTTC.

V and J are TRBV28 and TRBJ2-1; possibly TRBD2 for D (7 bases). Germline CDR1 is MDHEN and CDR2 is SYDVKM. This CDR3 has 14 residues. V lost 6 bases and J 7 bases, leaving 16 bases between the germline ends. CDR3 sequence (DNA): TGTGCCAGCAGCAAAAGGGGGGGGGATAATGAGCAGTTCTTC. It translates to CASSKRGGDNEQFF.

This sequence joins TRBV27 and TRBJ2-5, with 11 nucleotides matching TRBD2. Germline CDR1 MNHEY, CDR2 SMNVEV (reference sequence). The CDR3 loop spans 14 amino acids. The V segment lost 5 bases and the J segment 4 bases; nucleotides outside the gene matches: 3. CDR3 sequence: CASSTGLAGETQYF. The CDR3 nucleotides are TGTGCCAGCAGTACCGGACTAGCGGGAGAGACCCAGTACTTC.

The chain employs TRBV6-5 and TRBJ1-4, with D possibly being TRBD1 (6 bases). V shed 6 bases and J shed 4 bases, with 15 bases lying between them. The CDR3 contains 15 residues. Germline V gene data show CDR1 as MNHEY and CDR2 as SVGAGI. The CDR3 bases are TGTGCCAGCAGCACCAGGGGTCAAAGTAATGAAAAACTGTTTTTT. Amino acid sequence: CASSTRGQSNEKLFF.

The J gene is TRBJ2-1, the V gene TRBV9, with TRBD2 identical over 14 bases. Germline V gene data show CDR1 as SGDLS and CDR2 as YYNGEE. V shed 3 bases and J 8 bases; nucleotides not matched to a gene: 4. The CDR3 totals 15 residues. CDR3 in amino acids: CASSEGLAGVDEQFF. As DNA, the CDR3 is TGTGCCAGCAGCGAGGGACTAGCGGGAGTGGATGAGCAGTTCTTC.

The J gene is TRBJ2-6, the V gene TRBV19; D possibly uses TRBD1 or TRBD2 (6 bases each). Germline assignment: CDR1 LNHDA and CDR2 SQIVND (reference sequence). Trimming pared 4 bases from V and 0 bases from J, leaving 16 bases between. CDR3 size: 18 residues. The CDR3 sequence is CASSTGAAFSSGANVLTF. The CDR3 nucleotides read TGTGCCAGTAGTACGGGGGCTGCTTTTAGCTCTGGGGCCAACGTCCTGACTTTC.

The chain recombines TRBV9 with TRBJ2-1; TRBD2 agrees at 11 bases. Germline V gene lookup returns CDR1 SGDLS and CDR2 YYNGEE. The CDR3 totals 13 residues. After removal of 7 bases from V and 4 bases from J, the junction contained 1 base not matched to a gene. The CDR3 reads CASGLAGYNEQFF. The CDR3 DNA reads TGTGCCAGCGGACTAGCGGGTTACAATGAGCAGTTCTTC.

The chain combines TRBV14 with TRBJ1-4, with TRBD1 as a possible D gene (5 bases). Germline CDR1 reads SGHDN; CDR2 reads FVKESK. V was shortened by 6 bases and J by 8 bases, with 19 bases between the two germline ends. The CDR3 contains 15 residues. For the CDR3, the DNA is TGTGCCAGCAGTCTTCGCGGGACTGCTTGGGAAAAACTGTTTTTT. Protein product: CASSLRGTAWEKLFF.

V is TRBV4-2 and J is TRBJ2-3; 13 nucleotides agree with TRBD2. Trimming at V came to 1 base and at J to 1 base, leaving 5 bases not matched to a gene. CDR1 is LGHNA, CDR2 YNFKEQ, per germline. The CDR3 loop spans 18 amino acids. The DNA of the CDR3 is TGTGCCAGCAGCCAAGGGACTAGCGGGAGCTTGGGCACAGATACGCAGTATTTT. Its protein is CASSQGTSGSLGTDTQYF.

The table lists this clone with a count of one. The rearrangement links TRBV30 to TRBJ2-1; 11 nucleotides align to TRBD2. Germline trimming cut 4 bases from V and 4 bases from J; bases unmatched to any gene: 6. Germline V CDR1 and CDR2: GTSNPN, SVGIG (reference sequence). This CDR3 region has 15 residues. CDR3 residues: CAWTRLAGSYNEQFF. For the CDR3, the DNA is TGTGCCTGGACAAGACTAGCGGGATCGTACAATGAGCAGTTCTTC.

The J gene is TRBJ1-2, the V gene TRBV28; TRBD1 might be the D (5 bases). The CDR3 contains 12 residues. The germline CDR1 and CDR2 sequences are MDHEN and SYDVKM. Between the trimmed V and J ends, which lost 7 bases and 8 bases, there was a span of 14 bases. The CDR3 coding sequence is TGTGCCAGCACCAACACGGGACCCGGCTACACCTTC. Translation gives CASTNTGPGYTF.

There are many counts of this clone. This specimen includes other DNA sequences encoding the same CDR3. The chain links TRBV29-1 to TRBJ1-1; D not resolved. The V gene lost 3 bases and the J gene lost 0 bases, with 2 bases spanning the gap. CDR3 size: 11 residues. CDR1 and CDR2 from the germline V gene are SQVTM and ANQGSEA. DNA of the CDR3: TGCAGCGTTGAGCTGAACACTGAAGCTTTCTTT. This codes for CSVELNTEAFF.

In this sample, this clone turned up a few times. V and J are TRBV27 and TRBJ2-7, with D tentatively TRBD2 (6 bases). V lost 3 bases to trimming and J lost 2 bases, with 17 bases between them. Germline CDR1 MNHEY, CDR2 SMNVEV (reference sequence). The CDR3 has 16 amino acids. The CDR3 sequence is CASSFYGAGNPYEQYF. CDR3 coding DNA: TGTGCCAGCAGTTTTTACGGGGCGGGAAATCCCTACGAGCAGTACTTC.

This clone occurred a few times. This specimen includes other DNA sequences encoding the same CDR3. In DNA form, the CDR3 reads TGTGCCAGCAGTGACTCAGGGAACTATGGCTACACCTTC. The encoded protein is CASSDSGNYGYTF. The chain couples TRBV2 to TRBJ1-2; possible D gene TRBD1, 5 bases. This CDR3 is built from 13 residues. Trimming removed 3 bases from V and 2 bases from J, with 7 bases in between. Looked up from germline, CDR1 is SNHLY and CDR2 is FYNNEI.

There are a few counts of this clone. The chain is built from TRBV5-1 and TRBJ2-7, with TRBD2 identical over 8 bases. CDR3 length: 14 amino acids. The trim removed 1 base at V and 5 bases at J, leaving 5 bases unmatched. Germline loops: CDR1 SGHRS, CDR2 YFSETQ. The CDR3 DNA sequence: TGCGCCAGCAGCTTGTTACTAGCGGAAGACGAGCAGTACTTC. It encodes CASSLLLAEDEQYF.

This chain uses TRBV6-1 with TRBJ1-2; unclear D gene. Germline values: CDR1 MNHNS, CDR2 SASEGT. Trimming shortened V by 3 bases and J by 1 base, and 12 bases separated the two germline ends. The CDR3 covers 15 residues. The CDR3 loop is CASSEGRAYNYGYTF. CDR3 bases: TGTGCCAGCAGTGAGGGGAGAGCGTATAACTATGGCTACACCTTC.

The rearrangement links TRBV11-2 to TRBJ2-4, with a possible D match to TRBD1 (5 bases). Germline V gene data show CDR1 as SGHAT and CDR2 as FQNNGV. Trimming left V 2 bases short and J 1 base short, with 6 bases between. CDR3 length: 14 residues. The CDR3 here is CASSLSGAKNIQYF. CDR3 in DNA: TGTGCCAGCAGCTTATCAGGGGCCAAAAACATTCAGTACTTC.